This TCR beta chain emerged from a study of tumor-infiltrating lymphocytes in localized non-small cell lung cancer. For the study at large: Several tumor histologies, both smoking statuses, and some post-neoadjuvant chemotherapy samples were included. Study outcomes and limitations: Recurrence-free survival showed no association with tumor T-cell fraction. No T-cell fraction difference was seen between IM1 and IM2 tumors.

Notes on this clone: The antigen remains unidentified.

Using immunoSEQ multiplex PCR, the repertoire was profiled, and TCRdb retains in-frame clones only, with some absent. The sample includes 7,200 or so clones, around 60% of them seen just once. The V segment lost 2 bases and the J segment 10 bases; nucleotides outside the gene matches: 7. The germline CDR1 and CDR2 sequences are SEHNR and FQNEAQ (reference sequence). The CDR3 sequence is 13 residues long. The sequenced sample consisted of lung tumor tissue. This sequence originates from a human donor with non-small cell lung cancer. The chain has TRBV7-9 and TRBJ1-2, with 7 bases that match TRBD1. CDR3 sequence: CASSLPGGIHYTF. The CDR3, as DNA: TGTGCCAGCAGCTTACCAGGGGGGATTCACTACACCTTC.